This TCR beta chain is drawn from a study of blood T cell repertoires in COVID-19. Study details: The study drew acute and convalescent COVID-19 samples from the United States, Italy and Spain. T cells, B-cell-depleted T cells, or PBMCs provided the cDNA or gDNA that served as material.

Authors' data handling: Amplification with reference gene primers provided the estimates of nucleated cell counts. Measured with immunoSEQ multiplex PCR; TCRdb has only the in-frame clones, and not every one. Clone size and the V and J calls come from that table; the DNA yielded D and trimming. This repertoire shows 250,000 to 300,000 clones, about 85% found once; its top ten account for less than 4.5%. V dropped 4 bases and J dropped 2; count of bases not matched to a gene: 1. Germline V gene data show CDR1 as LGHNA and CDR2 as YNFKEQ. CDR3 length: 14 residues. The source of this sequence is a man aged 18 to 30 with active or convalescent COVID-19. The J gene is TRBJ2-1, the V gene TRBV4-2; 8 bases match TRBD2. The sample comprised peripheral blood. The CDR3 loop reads CASSRAGAYNEQFF. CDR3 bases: TGTGCCAGCAGCCGAGCGGGGGCCTACAATGAGCAGTTCTTC.